These 6 T cell receptor beta chains originate from one sample sequenced in a study of blood T cell repertoires in COVID-19 (dated by TCRdb to about 2020). The protocol used for the library was the immunoSEQ multiplex PCR assay. The immuneACCESS repertoire file appears here via TCRdb, limited to in-frame rearrangements. These files lack a portion of the clones; in checked studies, under half of the deficit traces to unresolved V genes, and the cause of the others is not known. The sample table holds around 100,000 clones, of which roughly 87% were seen once. The ten biggest clones cover less than 7.5% of the sample. Sequences were obtained from peripheral blood. The origin of the receptors is a woman in her sixties with acute or convalescent COVID-19.

The V call is TRBV19, the J call TRBJ1-1, with D unresolved. Germline V gives CDR1 LNHDA, CDR2 SQIVND (reference sequence). The length of the CDR3 is 13 residues. The V end was cut by 5 bases, the J end by 0 bases, with 7 bases between. The CDR3 spells CASSGQLNTEAFF. Here the CDR3 DNA reads TGTGCCAGTAGTGGGCAGTTGAACACTGAAGCTTTCTTT.

The gene calls are TRBV6-6 and TRBJ1-3; D remains ambiguous. Germline V lookup: CDR1 MNHNY, CDR2 SVGAGI (reference sequence). V lost 0 bases, J lost 7 bases, and 13 bases lay in between. The CDR3 has 15 amino acids. The CDR3 loop reads CASSYSRQAGNTIYF. DNA for the CDR3: TGTGCCAGCAGTTACTCGAGGCAGGCGGGGAACACCATATATTTT.

This chain uses TRBV10-3 with TRBJ2-1; D call uncertain. Germline V gene sequence: CDR1 ENHRY, CDR2 SYGVKD. The CDR3 has 12 amino acids. V lost 3 bases to trimming and J lost 6 bases, with 6 bases between them. CDR3 in amino acids: CAISDYSNEQFF. The DNA of the CDR3 is TGTGCCATCAGTGATTACAGCAATGAGCAGTTCTTC.

This clone has just one count. The chain has TRBV6-1 and TRBJ1-5; a weak D match, TRBD1 (6 bases). Germline-derived CDR1 and CDR2 are MNHNS and SASEGT. There are 14 residues in the CDR3. V lost 3 bases and J 5 bases, leaving 11 bases between the germline ends. The DNA of the CDR3 is TGTGCCAGCAGTGACAGGGGCCCCTATCAGCCCCAGCATTTT. Protein product: CASSDRGPYQPQHF.

The chain combines TRBV5-5 with TRBJ1-2; D unresolved. CDR3 size: 17 residues. Germline V gives CDR1 SGHKS, CDR2 YYEKEE (reference sequence). The germline V and J ends were trimmed by 1 base and 7 bases, with 23 bases remaining between them. The CDR3 sequence: CASSLSIPGSERSGYTF. In nucleotides, the CDR3 is TGTGCCAGCAGCTTGTCTATCCCCGGGAGCGAAAGGAGTGGCTACACCTTC.

The chain carries TRBV28 and TRBJ2-1; 7 bases fit TRBD2. With 11 bases clipped from V and 4 bases from J, the junction kept 17 bases outside the gene matches. The CDR3 runs 16 residues. Germline V gene data show CDR1 as MDHEN and CDR2 as SYDVKM. CDR3 nucleotides: TGTGCCTCTCGGCGGAGAGGGACTACACTGTACAATGAGCAGTTCTTC. Translation gives CASRRRGTTLYNEQFF.